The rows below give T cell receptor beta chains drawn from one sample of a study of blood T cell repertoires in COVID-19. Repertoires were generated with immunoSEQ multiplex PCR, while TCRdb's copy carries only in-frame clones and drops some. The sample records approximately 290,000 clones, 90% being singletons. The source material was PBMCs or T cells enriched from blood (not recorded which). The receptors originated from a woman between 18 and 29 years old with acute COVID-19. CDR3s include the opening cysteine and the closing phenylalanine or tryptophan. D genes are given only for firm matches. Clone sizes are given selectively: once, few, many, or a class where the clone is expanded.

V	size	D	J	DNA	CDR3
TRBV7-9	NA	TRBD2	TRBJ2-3	TGTGCCAGCAGCTTAGCGGGACTAGCGGGACCAGATACGCAGTATTTT	CASSLAGLAGPDTQYF
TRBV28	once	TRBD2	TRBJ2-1	TGTGCCAGCAGTTTAGCACTAGCGGGGGGCTACAATGAGCAGTTCTTC	CASSLALAGGYNEQFF
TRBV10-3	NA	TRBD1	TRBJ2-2	TGTGCCATCAGCCCGGGACAGATAACCGGGGAGCTGTTTTTT	CAISPGQITGELFF
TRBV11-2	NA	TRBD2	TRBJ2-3	TGTGCCAGCAGCTCCCCTTTAGCGGGAGTGATGGATACGCAGTATTTT	CASSSPLAGVMDTQYF
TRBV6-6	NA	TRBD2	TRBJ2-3	TGTGCCAGCAGCCCCGGAGGGCTAGCGGGAATAGATACGCAGTATTTT	CASSPGGLAGIDTQYF
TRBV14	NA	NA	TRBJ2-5	TGTGCCAGCAGCCAATTCCGTCGGGAGACCCAGTACTTC	CASSQFRRETQYF
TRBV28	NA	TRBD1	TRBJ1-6	TGTGCCAGCCTACCCGGGCAGGGGGCGTTTTCACCCCTCCACTTT	CASLPGQGAFSPLHF
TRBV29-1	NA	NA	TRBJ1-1	TGCAGCGTTGAAACTCTGGGGGCCTTTAACACTGAAGCTTTCTTT	CSVETLGAFNTEAFF
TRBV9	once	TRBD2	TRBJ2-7	TGTGCCAGCAGCACCTATAGCGGGATCCACGAGCAGTACTTC	CASSTYSGIHEQYF
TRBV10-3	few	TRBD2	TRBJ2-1	TGTGCCATCAGTGACCCCAGGACTAGCATTGCCAATGAGCAGTTCTTC	CAISDPRTSIANEQFF
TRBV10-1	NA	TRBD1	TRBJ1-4	TGCGCCAGCAGTGAGTCTCTCAAGGGGGCAGAGAGGACTAATGAAAAACTGTTTTTT	CASSESLKGAERTNEKLFF